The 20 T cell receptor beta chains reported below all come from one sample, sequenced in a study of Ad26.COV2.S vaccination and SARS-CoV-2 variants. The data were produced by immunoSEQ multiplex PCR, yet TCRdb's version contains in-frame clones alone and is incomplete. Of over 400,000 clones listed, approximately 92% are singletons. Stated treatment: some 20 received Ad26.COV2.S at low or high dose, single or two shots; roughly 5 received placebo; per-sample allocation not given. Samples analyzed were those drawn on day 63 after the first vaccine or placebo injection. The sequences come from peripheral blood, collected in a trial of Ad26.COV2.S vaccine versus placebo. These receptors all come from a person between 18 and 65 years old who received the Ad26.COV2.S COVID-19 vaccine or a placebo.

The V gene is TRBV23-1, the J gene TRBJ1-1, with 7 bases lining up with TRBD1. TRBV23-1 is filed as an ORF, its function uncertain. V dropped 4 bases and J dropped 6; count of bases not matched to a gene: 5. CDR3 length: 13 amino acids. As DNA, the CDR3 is TGCGCCAGCAGTCCACAGGGGAGCGCTGAAGCTTTCTTT. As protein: CASSPQGSAEAFF.

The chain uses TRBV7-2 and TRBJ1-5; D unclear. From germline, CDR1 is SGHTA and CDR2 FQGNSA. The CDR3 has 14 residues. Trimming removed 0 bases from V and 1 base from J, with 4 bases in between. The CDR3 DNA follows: TGTGCCAGCAGCTTAGCTTCCAGCAATCAGCCCCAGCATTTT. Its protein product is CASSLASSNQPQHF. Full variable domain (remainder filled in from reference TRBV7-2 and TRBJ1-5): GAGVSQSPSNKVTEKGKDVELRCDPISGHTALYWYRQSLGQGLEFLIYFQGNSAPDKSGLPSDRFSAERTGGSVSTLTIQRTQQEDSAVYLCASSLASSNQPQHFGDGTRLSIL.

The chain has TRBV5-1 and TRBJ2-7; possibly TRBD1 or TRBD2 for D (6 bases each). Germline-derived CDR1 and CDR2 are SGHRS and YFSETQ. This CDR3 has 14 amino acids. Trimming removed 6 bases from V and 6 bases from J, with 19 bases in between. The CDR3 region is CASTFGTGAGEQYF. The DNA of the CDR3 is TGCGCCAGCACCTTCGGAACGGGGGCTGGCGAGCAGTACTTC.

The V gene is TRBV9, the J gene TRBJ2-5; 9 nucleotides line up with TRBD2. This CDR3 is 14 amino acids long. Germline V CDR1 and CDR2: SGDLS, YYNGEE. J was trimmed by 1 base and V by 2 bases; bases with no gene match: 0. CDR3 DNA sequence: TGTGCCAGCAGCGTTAGCGGGAGCCAAGAGACCCAGTACTTC. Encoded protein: CASSVSGSQETQYF.

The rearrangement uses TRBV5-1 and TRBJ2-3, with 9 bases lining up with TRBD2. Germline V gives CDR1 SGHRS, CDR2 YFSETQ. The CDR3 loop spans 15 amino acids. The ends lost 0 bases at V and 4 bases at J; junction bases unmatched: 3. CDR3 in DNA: TGCGCCAGCAGCTTGGACGCGGGGGGGGCAGATACGCAGTATTTT. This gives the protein CASSLDAGGADTQYF. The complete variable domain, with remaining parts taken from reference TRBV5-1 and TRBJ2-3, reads KAGVTQTPRYLIKTRGQQVTLSCSPISGHRSVSWYQQTPGQGLQFLFEYFSETQRNKGNFPGRFSGRQFSNSRSEMNVSTLELGDSALYLCASSLDAGGADTQYFGPGTRLTVL.

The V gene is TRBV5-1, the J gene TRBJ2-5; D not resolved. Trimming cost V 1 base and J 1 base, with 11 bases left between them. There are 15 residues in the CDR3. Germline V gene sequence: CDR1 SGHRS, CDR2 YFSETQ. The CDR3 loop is CASSLNTLTQETQYF. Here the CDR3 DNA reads TGCGCCAGCAGCTTGAATACGCTAACCCAAGAGACCCAGTACTTC.

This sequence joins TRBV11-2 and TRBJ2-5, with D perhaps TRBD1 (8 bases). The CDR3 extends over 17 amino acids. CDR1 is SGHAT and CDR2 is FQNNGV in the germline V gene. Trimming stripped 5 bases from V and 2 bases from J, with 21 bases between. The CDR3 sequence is CASSTGGAGTGQETQYF. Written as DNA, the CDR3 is TGTGCCAGCAGCACGGGGGGCGCAGGGACAGGTCAAGAGACCCAGTACTTC.

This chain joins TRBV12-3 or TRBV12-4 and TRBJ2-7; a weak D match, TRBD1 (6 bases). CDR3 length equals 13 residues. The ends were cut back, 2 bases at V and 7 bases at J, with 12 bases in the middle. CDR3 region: CASSLRGNGEQYF. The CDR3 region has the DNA TGTGCCAGCAGTTTAAGGGGGAACGGGGAGCAGTACTTC.

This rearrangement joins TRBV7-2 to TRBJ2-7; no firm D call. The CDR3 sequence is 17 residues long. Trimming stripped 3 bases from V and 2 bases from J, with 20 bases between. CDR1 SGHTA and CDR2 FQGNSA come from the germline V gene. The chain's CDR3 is CASSFVPTVLGTYEQYF. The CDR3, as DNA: TGTGCCAGCAGCTTCGTCCCTACAGTTTTGGGCACCTACGAGCAGTACTTC.

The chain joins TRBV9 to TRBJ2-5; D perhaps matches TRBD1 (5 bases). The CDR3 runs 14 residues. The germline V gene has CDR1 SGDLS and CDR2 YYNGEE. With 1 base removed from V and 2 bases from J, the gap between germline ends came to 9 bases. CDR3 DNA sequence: TGTGCCAGCAGCGTACGCACAGGACAAGAGACCCAGTACTTC. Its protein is CASSVRTGQETQYF.

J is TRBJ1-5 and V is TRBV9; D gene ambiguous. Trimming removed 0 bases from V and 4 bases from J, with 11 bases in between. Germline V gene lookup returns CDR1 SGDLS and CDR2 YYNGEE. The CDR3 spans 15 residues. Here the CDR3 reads CASSVAGGWNQPQHF. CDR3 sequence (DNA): TGTGCCAGCAGCGTAGCGGGAGGGTGGAATCAGCCCCAGCATTTT.

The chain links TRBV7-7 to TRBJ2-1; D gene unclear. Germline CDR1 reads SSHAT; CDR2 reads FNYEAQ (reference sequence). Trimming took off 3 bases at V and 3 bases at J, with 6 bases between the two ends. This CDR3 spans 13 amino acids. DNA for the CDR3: TGTGCCAGCAGCTTTGATAGCTACAATGAGCAGTTCTTC. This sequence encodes CASSFDSYNEQFF.

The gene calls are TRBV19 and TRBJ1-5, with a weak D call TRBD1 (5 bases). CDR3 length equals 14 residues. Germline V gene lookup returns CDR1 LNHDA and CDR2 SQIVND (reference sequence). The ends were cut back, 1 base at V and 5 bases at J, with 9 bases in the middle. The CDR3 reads CASSIGRVHQPQHF. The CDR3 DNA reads TGTGCCAGTAGTATAGGCAGGGTCCATCAGCCCCAGCATTTT.

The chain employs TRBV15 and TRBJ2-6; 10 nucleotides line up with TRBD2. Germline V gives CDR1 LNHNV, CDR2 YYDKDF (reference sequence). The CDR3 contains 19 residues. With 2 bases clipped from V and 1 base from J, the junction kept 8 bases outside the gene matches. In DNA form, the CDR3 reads TGTGCCACCAGCAGAAGATCGACTAGCGGGCTATCTGGGGCCAACGTCCTGACTTTC. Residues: CATSRRSTSGLSGANVLTF. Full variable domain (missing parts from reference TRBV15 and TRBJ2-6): DAMVIQNPRYQVTQFGKPVTLSCSQTLNHNVMYWYQQKSSQAPKLLFHYYDKDFNNEADTPDNFQSRRPNTSFCFLDIRSPGLGDTAMYLCATSRRSTSGLSGANVLTFGAGSRLTVL.

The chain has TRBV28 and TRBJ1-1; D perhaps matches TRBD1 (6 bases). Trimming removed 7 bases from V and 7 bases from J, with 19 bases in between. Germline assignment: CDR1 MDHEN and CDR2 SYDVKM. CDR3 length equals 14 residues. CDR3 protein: CASTSPGTFGEAFF. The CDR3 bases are TGTGCCAGCACCTCGCCCGGGACATTCGGTGAAGCTTTCTTT.

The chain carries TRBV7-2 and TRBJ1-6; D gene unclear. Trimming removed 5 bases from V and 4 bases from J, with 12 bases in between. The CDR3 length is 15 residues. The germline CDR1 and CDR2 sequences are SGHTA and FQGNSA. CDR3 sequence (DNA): TGTGCCAGCAGCCTTAGTCCATCTTATAATTCACCCCTCCACTTT. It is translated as CASSLSPSYNSPLHF. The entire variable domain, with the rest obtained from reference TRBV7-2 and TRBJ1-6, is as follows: GAGVSQSPSNKVTEKGKDVELRCDPISGHTALYWYRQSLGQGLEFLIYFQGNSAPDKSGLPSDRFSAERTGGSVSTLTIQRTQQEDSAVYLCASSLSPSYNSPLHFGNGTRLTVT.

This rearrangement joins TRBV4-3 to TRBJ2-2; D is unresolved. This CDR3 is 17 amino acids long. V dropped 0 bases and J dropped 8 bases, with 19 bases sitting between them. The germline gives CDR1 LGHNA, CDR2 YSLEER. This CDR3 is CASSQDRVGSGLGELFF. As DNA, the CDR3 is TGCGCCAGCAGCCAAGATCGCGTCGGGTCGGGCCTAGGGGAGCTGTTTTTT.

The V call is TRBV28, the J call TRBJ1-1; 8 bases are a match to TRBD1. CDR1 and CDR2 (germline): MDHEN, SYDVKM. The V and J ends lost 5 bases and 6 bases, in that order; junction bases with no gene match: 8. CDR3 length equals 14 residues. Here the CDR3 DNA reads TGTGCCAGCAGTCTATACAGGGGGGAGGCTGAAGCTTTCTTT. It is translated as CASSLYRGEAEAFF.

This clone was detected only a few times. CDR3 coding DNA: TGTGCCAGCAGTTACGGGATGGGCGGGGTAGGAGATACGCAGTATTTT. Residues: CASSYGMGGVGDTQYF. The V call is TRBV6-5, the J call TRBJ2-3; possibly TRBD2 for D (6 bases). The CDR3 runs to 16 residues. The germline gives CDR1 MNHEY, CDR2 SVGAGI. V gave up 2 bases and J gave up 5 bases, with 17 bases separating them.

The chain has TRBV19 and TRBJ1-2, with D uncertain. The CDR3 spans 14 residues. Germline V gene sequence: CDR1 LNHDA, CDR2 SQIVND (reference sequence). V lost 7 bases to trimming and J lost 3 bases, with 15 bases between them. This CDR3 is CASTPRSGHYGYTF. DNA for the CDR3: TGTGCCAGTACTCCTCGGTCGGGCCACTATGGCTACACCTTC.